The 5 T cell receptor beta chains given below trace back to one sample, sequenced in a study of blood T cell repertoires in COVID-19. Sequenced by immunoSEQ multiplex PCR; TCRdb stores in-frame clones only, minus some. The sample yields roughly 190,000 clones, around 82% seen once. Sequences were obtained from peripheral blood. Receptors originate from a man in his fifties or sixties with active or convalescent COVID-19.

The chain has TRBV5-1 and TRBJ1-4, with TRBD1 matching 9 bases. This CDR3 comprises 16 residues. With 4 bases clipped from V and 0 bases from J, the junction kept 4 bases outside the gene matches. Germline CDR1 and CDR2: SGHRS and YFSETQ. Written as DNA, the CDR3 is TGCGCCAGCAGCACGAGACAGGGGGCAACTAATGAAAAACTGTTTTTT. This codes for CASSTRQGATNEKLFF.

The V and J genes are TRBV11-2 and TRBJ1-1; a possible D gene is TRBD1 (5 bases). The V and J ends lost 1 base and 5 bases respectively, with 14 bases between them. Germline loops: CDR1 SGHAT, CDR2 FQNNGV. The CDR3 is 15 residues long. CDR3 region: CASSLGAGLGTEAFF. The CDR3 nucleotides are TGTGCCAGCAGCTTAGGGGCAGGGCTGGGGACTGAAGCTTTCTTT.

The chain is built from TRBV2 and TRBJ1-2; D unclear. This CDR3 is 12 amino acids long. V was pared by 4 bases and J by 0 bases, with 3 bases between. CDR1 and CDR2 from the germline V gene are SNHLY and FYNNEI. The CDR3 bases are TGTGCCAGCAGTGTTACTAACTATGGCTACACCTTC. This gives the protein CASSVTNYGYTF.

Note on this clone: Distinct nucleotide sequences in the sample also encode this CDR3. This chain links TRBV2 with TRBJ1-2; 8 nucleotides agree with TRBD1. Germline CDR1 is SNHLY and CDR2 is FYNNEI. The CDR3 length is 13 residues. Trimming took 1 base from V and 8 from J; bases not matched to a gene: 3. The DNA for the CDR3 is TGTGCCAGCAGTGAAGGACCAGGGGGCGGCTACACCTTC. Translating it yields CASSEGPGGGYTF.

Turning to this clone: Sequence at one end of the junction differs from germline and may be a read error. The V gene is TRBV3-1 (or the pseudogene TRBV3-2), the J gene TRBJ2-7; D perhaps matches TRBD1 (5 bases). CDR3 size: 12 residues. The germline V gene encodes CDR1 LGHDT and CDR2 YNNKEL (reference sequence). The CDR3: CASSQDVEQVNF. The CDR3 bases are TGTGCCAGCAGCCAAGACGTAGAACAGGTGAACTTC.